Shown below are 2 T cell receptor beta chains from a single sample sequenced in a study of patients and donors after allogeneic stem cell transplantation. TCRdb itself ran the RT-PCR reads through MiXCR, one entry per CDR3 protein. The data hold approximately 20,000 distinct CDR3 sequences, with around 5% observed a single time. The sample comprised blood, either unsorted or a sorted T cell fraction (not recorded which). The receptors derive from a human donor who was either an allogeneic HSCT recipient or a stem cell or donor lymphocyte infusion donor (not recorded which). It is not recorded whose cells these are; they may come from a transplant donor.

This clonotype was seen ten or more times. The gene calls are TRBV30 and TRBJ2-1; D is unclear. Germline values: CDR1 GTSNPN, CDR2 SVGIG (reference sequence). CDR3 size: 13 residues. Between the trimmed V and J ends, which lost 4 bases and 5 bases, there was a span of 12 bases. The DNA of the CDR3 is TGTGCCTGGACAACTTCAGGAAACAATGAGCAGTTCTTC. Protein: CAWTTSGNNEQFF.

In DNA form, the CDR3 reads TGTGCCAGCAGAAAGGGACTAGCGCAAGAGACCCAGTACTTC. Amino acid sequence: CASRKGLAQETQYF. V is TRBV7-9 and J is TRBJ2-5; TRBD2 matches at 10 bases. This CDR3 region has 14 residues. V shed 6 bases, J shed 2 bases, and the junction held 3 bases outside the gene matches. Germline V gene sequence: CDR1 SEHNR, CDR2 FQNEAQ (reference sequence).